This T cell receptor (beta chain) stems from a study of memory CD8 T cells in hepatitis C reinfection (dated by TCRdb to about 2017). About the investigation overall: Among the donors, a few cleared two back-to-back HCV infections on their own, whereas two got rid of a primary infection but ended up chronically infected after reinfection. Samples for the late or post reinfection time point were taken from 12 to 24 weeks after reinfection was detected. Across an HCV reinfection episode in four or five donors, the study followed the TCR beta repertoire of virus-specific CD8 T cells over time. HCV reinfection was defined as a positive HCV RNA test following two negative tests taken at least 60 days apart. In the reinfection study, participants with a resolved prior HCV infection were followed up every 3 months. Between about 2009 and 2013, a handful of reinfection cases with stored pre-reinfection samples were identified. On the study overall, not on this receptor specifically: Because only five or six donors were included, definitive conclusions about public clonotypes linked to secondary clearance were beyond the reach of the study.

The time point label of this sample denotes: late/post reinfection, 12 to 24 weeks after detection. TCR sequencing was performed on the sorted cells directly ex vivo, without any in vitro expansion beforehand. The donors, who were people who inject drugs, were enrolled in the Montreal Acute Hepatitis C Cohort Study (HEPCO) in Canada. Total naive CD8 T cells, sorted as viable CD3+ CD8+ CD45RO-, came from two donors at all three reinfection time points as controls. Before sorting, cryopreserved peripheral blood mononuclear cells were thawed, and CD8 T cells were purified from the thawed cells. The MACS CD8+ T cell Isolation Kit was used to enrich CD8 T cells by negative selection. Cells were sorted on a BD FACSAria II sorter using FACSDiva software, and FlowJo was used for data analysis. Inclusive of the bounding cysteine and phenylalanine, the CDR3 is 12 residues long. The read is trimmed to its CDR3 DNA, 36 bases read in frame from base 1. V was cut back by 4 bases and J by 10 bases, leaving a gap of 12 bases between them. The germline V gene sets CDR1 to SGHRS and CDR2 to YFSETQ.

The library relied on the immunoSEQ multiplex PCR assay. Genomic DNA was extracted from the sorted cells, and Adaptive Biotechnologies' automated high-throughput method was used to sequence the TCR beta V, D and J regions. A two-step, bias-controlled multiplex PCR was used to amplify CDR3 regions. An Illumina instrument was used to sequence the amplified TCR beta libraries. Processing in the source paper ran as follows. Demultiplexed reads were processed to lower amplification and sequencing bias, and the IMGT database was used to assign CDR3 sequences to gene families. Repertoire data were analyzed with ImmunoSEQ software version 2.0. Out-of-frame sequences and sequences containing stop codons in the CDR3 were removed from the clonotype lists. Any clonotype with a frequency under 0.01% was left out, since that frequency corresponded to less than one cell. To get richness, observed richness was divided by input cell number, while evenness came from dividing Shannon entropy by log observed richness. Repertoire diversity and the similarity between time points were measured using Simpson diversity and Morisita-Horn overlap indices. Clonotypes were categorized as dominant (>1%), sub-dominant (0.5-0.99%), low abundance (0.1-0.49%) or lowest abundance (<0.1%). A germline index was calculated as total CDR3 length minus total nucleotide additions, divided by total CDR3 length. Not all clones reach the TCRdb copy of this immuneACCESS table, which keeps in-frame sequences only. Checked studies attribute under half of the gap to unresolved V genes and leave the rest unexplained. V, J and clone size derive from that table, while D and trimming were established from the DNA sequence. The sample has about 43,000 clones on record, approximately 89% of them singletons. Of the sample, around 0.78% is held by the ten largest clones.

A word on this clone: It lacks a known antigen. It has no much larger one-base neighbor in the sample; base qualities were not kept.

The TCR originated in a man aged 18 to 29 with hepatitis C virus infection. This sequence uses TRBV5-1 and TRBJ2-1; the D region possibly corresponds to TRBD2 (5 bases align). Sequenced sample: naive CD8+ T cells sorted from blood. The cell subset or site label on this specimen signifies: total naive CD8+CD45RO- T cells. This receptor carries the CDR3 CASSPPASEQFF. The DNA sequence reads TGCGCCAGCAGCCCACCGGCTAGCGAGCAGTTCTTC.